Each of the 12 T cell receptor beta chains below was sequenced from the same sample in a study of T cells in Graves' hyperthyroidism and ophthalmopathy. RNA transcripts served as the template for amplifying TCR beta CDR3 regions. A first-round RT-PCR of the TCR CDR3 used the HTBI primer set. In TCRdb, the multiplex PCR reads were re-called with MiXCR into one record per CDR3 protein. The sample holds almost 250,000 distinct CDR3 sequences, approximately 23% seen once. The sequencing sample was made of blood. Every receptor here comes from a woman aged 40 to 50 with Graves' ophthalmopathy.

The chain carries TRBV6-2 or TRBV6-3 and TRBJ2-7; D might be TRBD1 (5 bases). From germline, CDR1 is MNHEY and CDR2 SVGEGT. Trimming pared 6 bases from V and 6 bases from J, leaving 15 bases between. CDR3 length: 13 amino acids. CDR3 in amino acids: CASSPPGYAEQYF. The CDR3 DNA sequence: TGTGCCAGCAGCCCCCCAGGGTATGCCGAGCAGTACTTC.

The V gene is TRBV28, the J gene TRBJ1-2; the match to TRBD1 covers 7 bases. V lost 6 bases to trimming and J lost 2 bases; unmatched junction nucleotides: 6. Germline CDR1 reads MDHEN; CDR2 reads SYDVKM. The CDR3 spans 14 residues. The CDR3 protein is CASRTTGQNYGYTF. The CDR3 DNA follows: TGTGCCAGCAGGACCACGGGACAGAACTATGGCTACACCTTC.

DNA of the CDR3: TGTGCCACCAGCAGAGTAGACAGACAAGAGACCCAGTACTTC. Protein sequence: CATSRVDRQETQYF. V is TRBV15 and J is TRBJ2-5; D might be TRBD1 (5 bases). The germline gives CDR1 LNHNV, CDR2 YYDKDF (reference sequence). The CDR3 length is 14 residues. V gave up 1 base and J gave up 2 bases, with 8 bases separating them.

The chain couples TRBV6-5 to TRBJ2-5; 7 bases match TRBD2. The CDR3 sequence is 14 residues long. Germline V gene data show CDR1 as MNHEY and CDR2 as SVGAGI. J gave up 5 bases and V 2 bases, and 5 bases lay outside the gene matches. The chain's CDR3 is CASSYVGEGETQYF. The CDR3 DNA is TGTGCCAGCAGTTACGTCGGGGAGGGGGAGACCCAGTACTTC.

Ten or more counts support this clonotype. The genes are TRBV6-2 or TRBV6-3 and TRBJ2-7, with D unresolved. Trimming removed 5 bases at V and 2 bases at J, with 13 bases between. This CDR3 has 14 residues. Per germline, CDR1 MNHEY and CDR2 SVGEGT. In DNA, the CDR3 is TGTGCCAGCAGTCCCTCGCCAGGAACCTACGAGCAGTACTTC. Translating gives CASSPSPGTYEQYF.

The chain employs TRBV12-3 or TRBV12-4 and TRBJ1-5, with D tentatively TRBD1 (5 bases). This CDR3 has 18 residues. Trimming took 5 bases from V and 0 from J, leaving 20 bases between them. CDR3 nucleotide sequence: TGTGCCAGCAGTATCAACCGGGACGACCAGTATAGCAATCAGCCCCAGCATTTT. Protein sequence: CASSINRDDQYSNQPQHF.

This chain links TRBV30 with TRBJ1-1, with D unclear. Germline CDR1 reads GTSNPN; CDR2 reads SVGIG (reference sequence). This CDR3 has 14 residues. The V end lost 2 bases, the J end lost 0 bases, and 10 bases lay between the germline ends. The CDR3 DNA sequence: TGTGCCTGGAGTATTCGATATTTGAACACTGAAGCTTTCTTT. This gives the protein CAWSIRYLNTEAFF.

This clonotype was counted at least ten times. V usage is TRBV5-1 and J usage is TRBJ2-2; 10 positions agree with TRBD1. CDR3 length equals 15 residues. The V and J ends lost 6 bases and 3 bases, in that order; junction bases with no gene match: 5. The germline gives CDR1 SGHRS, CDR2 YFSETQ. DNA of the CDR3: TGCGCCAGCACCAGACAGGGGGCGGACACCGGGGAGCTGTTTTTT. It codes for CASTRQGADTGELFF.

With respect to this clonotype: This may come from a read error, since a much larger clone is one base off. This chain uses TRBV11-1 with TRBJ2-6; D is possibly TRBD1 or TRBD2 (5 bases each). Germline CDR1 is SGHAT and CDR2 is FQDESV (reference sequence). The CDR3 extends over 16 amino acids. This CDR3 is CASTLGLSSGADVLTF. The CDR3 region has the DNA TGTGCCAGCACCCTCGGACTTAGCTCTGGGGCCGACGTCCTGACTTTC.

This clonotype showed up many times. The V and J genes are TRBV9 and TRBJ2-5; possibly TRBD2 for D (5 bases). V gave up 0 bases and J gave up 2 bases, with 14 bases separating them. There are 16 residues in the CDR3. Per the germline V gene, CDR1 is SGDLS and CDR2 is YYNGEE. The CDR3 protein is CASSVGARVTQETQYF. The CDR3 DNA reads TGTGCCAGCAGCGTAGGGGCGCGGGTAACGCAAGAGACCCAGTACTTC.

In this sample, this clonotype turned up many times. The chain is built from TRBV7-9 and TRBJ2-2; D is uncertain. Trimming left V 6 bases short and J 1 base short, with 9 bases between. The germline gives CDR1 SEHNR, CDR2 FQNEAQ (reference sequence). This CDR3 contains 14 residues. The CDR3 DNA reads TGTGCCAGCAGTGAAGGAATGAACACCGGGGAGCTGTTTTTT. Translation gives CASSEGMNTGELFF.

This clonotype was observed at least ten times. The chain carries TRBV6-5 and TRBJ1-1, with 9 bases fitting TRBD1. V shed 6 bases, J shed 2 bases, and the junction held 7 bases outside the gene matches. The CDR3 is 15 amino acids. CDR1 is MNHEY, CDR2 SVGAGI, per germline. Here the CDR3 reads CASRRDRVGNTEAFF. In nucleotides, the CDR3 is TGTGCCAGCAGAAGGGACAGGGTCGGAAACACTGAAGCTTTCTTT.